This T cell receptor beta chain emerged from a study of cytomegalovirus exposure and HLA in healthy donors. Notes on the study in general: Judged likely to be a sequencing artifact was a cluster of highly shared sequence variants. Cytomegalovirus-associated status was assigned to 164 TCR beta chains. The authors assumed roughly uniform sequencing depth across donors for presence/absence analyses. Later analysis identified several of the most significant clusters that appeared linked to common viral pathogens.

Details on this clone: Its antigen is unknown.

Trimming took off 1 base at V and 4 bases at J, with 14 bases between the two ends. The CDR3 runs to 16 residues. Germline V lookup: CDR1 SGHRS, CDR2 YFSETQ. Primers included in the PCR were 60 Vbeta and 13 Jbeta primers. Sequencing was performed with immunoSEQ multiplex PCR; in TCRdb, only in-frame clones are kept and a portion is missing. The sample lists around 120,000 clones, about 73% occurring once. The TCR was taken from a woman between 40 and 50 years old in good health and CMV-seronegative. V is TRBV5-1 and J is TRBJ2-2; D not certain. The specimen was PBMCs. The CDR3 coding sequence is TGCGCCAGCAGCTTGTCACCGAGACGAGGCACCGGGGAGCTGTTTTTT. This sequence encodes CASSLSPRRGTGELFF. Filled out from reference TRBV5-1 and TRBJ2-2, the complete variable domain reads KAGVTQTPRYLIKTRGQQVTLSCSPISGHRSVSWYQQTPGQGLQFLFEYFSETQRNKGNFPGRFSGRQFSNSRSEMNVSTLELGDSALYLCASSLSPRRGTGELFFGEGSRLTVL.